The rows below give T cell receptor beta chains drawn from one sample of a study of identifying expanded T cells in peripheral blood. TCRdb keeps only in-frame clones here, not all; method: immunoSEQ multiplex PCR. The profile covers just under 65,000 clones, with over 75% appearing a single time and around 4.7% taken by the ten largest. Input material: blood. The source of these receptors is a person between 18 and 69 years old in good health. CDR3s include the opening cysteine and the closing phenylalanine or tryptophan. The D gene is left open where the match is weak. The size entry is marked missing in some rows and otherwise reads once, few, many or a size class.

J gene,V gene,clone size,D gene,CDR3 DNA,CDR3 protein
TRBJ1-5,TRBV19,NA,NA,TGTGCCAGTACTGTCCCGCCTTATAGCAATCAGCCCCAGCATTTT,CASTVPPYSNQPQHF
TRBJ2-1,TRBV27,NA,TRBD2,TGTGCCAGCAGCCCCAAAGCGGGAGGGATTAGGAATGAGCAGTTCTTC,CASSPKAGGIRNEQFF
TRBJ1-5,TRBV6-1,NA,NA,TGTGCCAGCAAGGAACTGGGAGGGCAGCCCCAGCATTTT,CASKELGGQPQHF
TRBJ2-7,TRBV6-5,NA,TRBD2,TGTGCCAGCAGTCCCTTTGGCGGGGGGGCGTACGAGCAGTACTTC,CASSPFGGGAYEQYF
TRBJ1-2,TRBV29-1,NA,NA,TGCAGCGTTGTCGCAGGGGTGGGCTATGGCTACACCTTC,CSVVAGVGYGYTF
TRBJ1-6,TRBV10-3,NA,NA,TGTGCCACAACTGCCCGGGACACCAATTCACCCCTCCACTTT,CATTARDTNSPLHF
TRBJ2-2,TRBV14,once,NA,TGTGCCAGCAGCCAAGATTTGGTCAGCCTTACCGGGGAGCTGTTTTTT,CASSQDLVSLTGELFF
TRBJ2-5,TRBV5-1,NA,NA,TGCGCCAGCAGCTTGTCGGGGGAGTGGGAGACCCAGTACTTC,CASSLSGEWETQYF
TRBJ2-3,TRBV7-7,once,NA,TGTGCCAGCAGTCGGGACCACACAGATACGCAGTATTTT,CASSRDHTDTQYF
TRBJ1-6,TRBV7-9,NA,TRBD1,TGTGCCAGCAGCCGACAGGGGAGTGGTTCACCCCTCCACTTT,CASSRQGSGSPLHF
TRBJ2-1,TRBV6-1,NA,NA,TGTGCCAGCAGTGAGGTCTACAATGAGCAGTTCTTC,CASSEVYNEQFF
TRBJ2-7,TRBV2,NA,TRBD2,TGTGCCAGCAGCGTAGGACTAGCGGGGGTCTACGAGCAGTACTTC,CASSVGLAGVYEQYF
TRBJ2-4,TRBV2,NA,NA,TGTGCCAGCAGCATTGCCAGGGAAAGGTACTTC,CASSIARERYF
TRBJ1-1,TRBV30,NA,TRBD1,TGTGCCTGGAGTCCAGGACAGGGCACAGAAGCTTTCTTT,CAWSPGQGTEAFF
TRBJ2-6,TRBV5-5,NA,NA,TGTGCCAGCAGCTTGTCGTCAGGGAGCGGGGCCAACGTCCTGACTTTC,CASSLSSGSGANVLTF
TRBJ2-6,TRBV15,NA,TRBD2,TGTGCCACCAGCAGAGATTTCGGCGGGAGGGGTTCTGGGGCCAACGTCCTGACTTTC,CATSRDFGGRGSGANVLTF
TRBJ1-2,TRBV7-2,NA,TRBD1,TGTGCCAGCAGCTTAGCCGGGACAGGGATCCCCTACACCTTC,CASSLAGTGIPYTF
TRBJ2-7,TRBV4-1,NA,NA,TGCGCCAGCAGCCAAGTCGATATATTAATCTACGAGCAGTACTTC,CASSQVDILIYEQYF
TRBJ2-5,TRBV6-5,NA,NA,TGTGCCAGCAGTTACTCAGGGGGAGAGACCCAGTACTTC,CASSYSGGETQYF